Shown below are 4 T cell receptor beta chains from a single sample sequenced in a study of shared clonotypes between healthy human individuals. Some clones are missing from TCRdb's copy, which holds only in-frame ones; the method was immunoSEQ multiplex PCR. The table records 600,000 to 750,000 clones, about two thirds of them present only once. Specimen: memory CD4+ T cells sorted from blood. Described subset: CD45RA-negative fraction. The receptors were gathered from a woman in her 30s in good health.

The rearrangement joins TRBV19 to TRBJ1-3; possible D gene TRBD1, 6 bases. Germline V gene sequence: CDR1 LNHDA, CDR2 SQIVND (reference sequence). V lost 8 bases to trimming and J lost 0 bases, with 8 bases between them. CDR3 length: 13 amino acids. CDR3 bases: TGTGCCAGTCAACAGGGCTCTGGAAACACCATATATTTT. It codes for CASQQGSGNTIYF.

The genes are TRBV2 and TRBJ2-7; D is possibly TRBD2 (5 bases). Germline V gene data show CDR1 as SNHLY and CDR2 as FYNNEI. V was pared by 2 bases and J by 6 bases, with 14 bases between. The CDR3 extends over 14 amino acids. CDR3 nucleotides: TGTGCCAGCAGTGAACGGTGGGAGTACCGCGAGCAGTACTTC. It specifies CASSERWEYREQYF.

This clone was counted a few times. The chain joins TRBV10-3 to TRBJ2-7; 7 positions match TRBD1. The CDR3 has 16 residues. The V and J ends lost 0 bases and 0 bases, in that order; junction bases with no gene match: 5. Germline V lookup: CDR1 ENHRY, CDR2 SYGVKD. For the CDR3, the DNA is TGTGCCATCAGTGAGTCGGGACAGAAAGCCTCCTACGAGCAGTACTTC. This sequence encodes CAISESGQKASYEQYF.

V gene TRBV28 combines with J gene TRBJ1-3; D uncertain. This CDR3 contains 16 residues. Germline values: CDR1 MDHEN, CDR2 SYDVKM. V was shortened by 5 bases and J by 2 bases, with 16 bases between the two germline ends. This chain's CDR3 is CASSQQRTYTGNTIYF. Here the CDR3 DNA reads TGTGCCAGCAGTCAGCAGAGAACCTACACTGGAAACACCATATATTTT. Together with reference TRBV28 and TRBJ1-3, the CDR3 gives the full variable domain: DVKVTQSSRYLVKRTGEKVFLECVQDMDHENMFWYRQDPGLGLRLIYFSYDVKMKEKGDIPEGYSVSREKKERFSLILESASTNQTSMYLCASSQQRTYTGNTIYFGEGSWLTVV.